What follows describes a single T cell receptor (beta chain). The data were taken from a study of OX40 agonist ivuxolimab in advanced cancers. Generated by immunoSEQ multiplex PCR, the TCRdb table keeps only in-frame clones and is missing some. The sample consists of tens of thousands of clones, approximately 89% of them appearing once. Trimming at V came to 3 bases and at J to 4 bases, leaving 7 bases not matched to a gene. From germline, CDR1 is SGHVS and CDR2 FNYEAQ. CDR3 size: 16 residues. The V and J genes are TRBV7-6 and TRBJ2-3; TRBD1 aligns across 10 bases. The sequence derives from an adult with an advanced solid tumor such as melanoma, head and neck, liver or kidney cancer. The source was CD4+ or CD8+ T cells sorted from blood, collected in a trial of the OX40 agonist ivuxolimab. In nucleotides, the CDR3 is TGTGCCAGCAGCTTCCCGGGGACAGGGGCCGCAGATACGCAGTATTTT. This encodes CASSFPGTGAADTQYF.